This note documents a single T cell receptor (beta chain) sequence. Antigen: not known. The length of the CDR3 is 14 residues. Trimming took 3 bases from V and 1 from J; bases not matched to a gene: 2. Germline V gene lookup returns CDR1 SGHAT and CDR2 FQNNGV. This specimen belongs to a study of T cell responses to AZD1222 COVID-19 vaccine. Whole-study results and caveats: Baseline testing showed seropositivity in only a handful of AZD1222 recipients. Spike-specific TCR breadth and depth both grew after two AZD1222 doses. Clonal diversity was possibly underestimated, and white British individuals and females predominated among donors.

Libraries were prepared by immunoSEQ multiplex PCR; TCRdb keeps only in-frame clonotypes and omits some of them. The repertoire has over 100,000 clones, about 86% of them found once; the top ten carry around 12%. The receptor comes from an adult in good health. The specimen comprised peripheral blood, sampled on day 0 of AZD1222 vaccination. The chain couples TRBV11-2 to TRBJ2-7; 8 positions match TRBD2. The CDR3 coding sequence is TGTGCCAGCAGCTTGGGACTAGTTTCCTACGAGCAGTACTTC. Encoded protein: CASSLGLVSYEQYF.